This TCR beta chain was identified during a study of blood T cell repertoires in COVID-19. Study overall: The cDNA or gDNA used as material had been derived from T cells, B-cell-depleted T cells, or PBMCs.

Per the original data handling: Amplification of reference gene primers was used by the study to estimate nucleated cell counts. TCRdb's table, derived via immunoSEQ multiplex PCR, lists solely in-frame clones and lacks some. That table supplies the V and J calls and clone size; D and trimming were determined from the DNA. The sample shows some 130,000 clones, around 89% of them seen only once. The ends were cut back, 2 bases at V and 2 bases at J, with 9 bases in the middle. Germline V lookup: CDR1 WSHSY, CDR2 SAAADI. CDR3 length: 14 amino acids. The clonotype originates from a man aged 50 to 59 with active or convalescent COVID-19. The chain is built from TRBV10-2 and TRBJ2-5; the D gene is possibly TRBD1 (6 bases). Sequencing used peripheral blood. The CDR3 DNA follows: TGCGCCAGCAGTGAGGGCAGGGGACAAGAGACCCAGTACTTC. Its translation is CASSEGRGQETQYF.